The present T cell receptor beta chain was sequenced within a study of blood T cell repertoires in COVID-19. The germline V gene has CDR1 LNHDA and CDR2 SQIVND (reference sequence). Trimming shortened V by 0 bases and J by 5 bases, and 6 bases separated the two germline ends. This CDR3 has 13 amino acids. The assay was immunoSEQ multiplex PCR, and TCRdb's table has in-frame clones only and misses some. This table has about 250,000 clones, approximately 88% appearing once. The TCR originated in a woman aged 25 to 45 with COVID-19, enrolled during active disease. The rearrangement joins TRBV19 to TRBJ2-3; D is perhaps TRBD2 (5 bases). The sample taken for sequencing was peripheral blood. DNA of the CDR3: TGTGCCAGTAGTATAGATGCGGGAGATACGCAGTATTTT. It yields the protein CASSIDAGDTQYF.